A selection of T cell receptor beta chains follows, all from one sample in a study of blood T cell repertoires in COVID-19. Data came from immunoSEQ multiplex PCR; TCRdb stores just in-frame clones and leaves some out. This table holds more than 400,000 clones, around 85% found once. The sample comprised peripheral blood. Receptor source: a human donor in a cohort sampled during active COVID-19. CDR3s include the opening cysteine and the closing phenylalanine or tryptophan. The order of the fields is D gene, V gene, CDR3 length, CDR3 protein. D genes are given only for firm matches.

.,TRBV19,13,CASSIFVREPQHF
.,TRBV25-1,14,CASSYLEPRDTQYF
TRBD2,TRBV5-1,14,CASTDGLAGGPQFF
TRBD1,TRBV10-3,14,CAIRQGDGGNTIYF
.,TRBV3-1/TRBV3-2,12,CASSQDMSELFF
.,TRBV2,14,CASSEVLSGEKLFF
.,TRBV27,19,CASSSEPPRRGVGYNEQFF
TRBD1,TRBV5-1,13,CASSPGQGIGAFF
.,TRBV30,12,CAWSVHMLEAFF
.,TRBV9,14,CASSAGTSQETQYF
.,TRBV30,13,CARGGGSPDTQYF
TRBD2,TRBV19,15,CASSMELAGSYEQYF
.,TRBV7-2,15,CASSFYGFEATEAFF
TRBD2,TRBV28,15,CASSLGGIGTDTQYF
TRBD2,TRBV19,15,CASTIAGGPYNEQFF
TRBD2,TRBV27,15,CASSGREVSTDTQYF
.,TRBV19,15,CASNTRNRPGDTQYF
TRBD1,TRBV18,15,CASSPFGQGREEAFF
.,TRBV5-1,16,CASSSYGQGNTGELFF
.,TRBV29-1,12,CSVGTFPYGYTF
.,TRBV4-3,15,CASSLGGPETDTQYF
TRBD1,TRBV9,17,CASSVTPGQGRNTEAFF
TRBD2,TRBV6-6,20,CASSPSRAGGPLSSYNEQFF
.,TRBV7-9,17,CASSAQGWGVINEKLFF
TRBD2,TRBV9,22,CASSVVGTSGRGLQVGIHEQFF
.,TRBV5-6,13,CASSLAGVYGYTF
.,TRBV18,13,CASSPRNTGELFF
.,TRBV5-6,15,CASSLGTGNTGELFF
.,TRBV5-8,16,CASTSLIGQRTGELFF
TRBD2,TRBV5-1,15,CASSEGLAGTYEQYF
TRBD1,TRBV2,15,CASIFDRVGNTEAFF
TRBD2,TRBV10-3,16,CAISARLAGDTYEQYF
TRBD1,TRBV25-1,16,CASRRNRDRGGSGYTF
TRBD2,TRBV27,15,CASLPAGGFTGELFF
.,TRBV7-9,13,CASWGDSSYEQYF
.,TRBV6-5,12,CASGTGSNEQYF
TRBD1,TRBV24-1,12,CATSETGYGYTF
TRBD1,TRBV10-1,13,CASSRGLGTEAFF
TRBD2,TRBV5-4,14,CASSLPGGTGELFF
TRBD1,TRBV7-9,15,CASHDRGWRNTEAFF
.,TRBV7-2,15,CASRKIVGGNYGYTF
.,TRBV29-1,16,CSARHPVGATGTEAFF
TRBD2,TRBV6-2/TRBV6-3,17,CASSYTLTSGIGNEQFF
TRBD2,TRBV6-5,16,CASSSREAGSTDTQYF
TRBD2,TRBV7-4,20,CASSSTGLAGRIGLGHEQFF
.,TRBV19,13,CASRLDSDEKLFF
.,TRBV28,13,CASRLALGDTQYF
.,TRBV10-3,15,CAISARGIGDEKLFF
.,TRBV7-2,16,CASSSRAGAPYTEAFF
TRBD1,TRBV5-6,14,CASSVDRGGYGYTF
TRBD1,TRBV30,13,CASGTGGGQPQHF
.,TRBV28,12,CASSSRSSTIYF
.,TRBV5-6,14,CASSYYRDLDEQFF